This T cell receptor (beta chain) appears in the sequencing data of a study of cytomegalovirus exposure and HLA in healthy donors. Both 60 Vbeta primers and 13 Jbeta primers went into the PCR. The repertoire was sequenced with immunoSEQ multiplex PCR; TCRdb's copy has only in-frame clones and lacks some. The sample consists of 140,000 or so clones, about a tenth of them appearing once. Comment on this clone: Other DNA sequences in the sample encode the same CDR3.

CDR1 is MNHEY and CDR2 is SVGAGI in the germline V gene. With 5 bases removed from V and 1 base from J, the gap between germline ends came to 11 bases. The CDR3 consists of 14 residues. V gene TRBV6-5 combines with J gene TRBJ1-1; D is perhaps TRBD1 (6 bases). The TCR comes from a male donor in good health and CMV-seronegative. The material sequenced was PBMCs. The chain's CDR3 is CASSPQGRNTEAFF. The CDR3 coding sequence is TGTGCCAGCAGTCCACAGGGTAGGAACACTGAAGCTTTCTTT.